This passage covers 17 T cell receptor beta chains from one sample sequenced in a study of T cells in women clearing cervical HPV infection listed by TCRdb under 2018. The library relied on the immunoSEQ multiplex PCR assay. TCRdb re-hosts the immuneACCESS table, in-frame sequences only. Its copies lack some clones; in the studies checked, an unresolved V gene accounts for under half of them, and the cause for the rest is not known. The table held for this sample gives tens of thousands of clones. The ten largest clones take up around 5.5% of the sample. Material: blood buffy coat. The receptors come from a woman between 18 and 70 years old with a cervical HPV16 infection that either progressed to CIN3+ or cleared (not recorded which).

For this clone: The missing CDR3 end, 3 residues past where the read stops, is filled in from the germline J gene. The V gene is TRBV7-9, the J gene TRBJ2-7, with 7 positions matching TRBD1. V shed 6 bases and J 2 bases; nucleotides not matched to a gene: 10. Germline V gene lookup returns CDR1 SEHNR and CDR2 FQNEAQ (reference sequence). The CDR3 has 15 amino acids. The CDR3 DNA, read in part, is TGTGCCAGCAGTCCCGACAGGGAATATGCCTACGAG. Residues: CASSPDREYAYE. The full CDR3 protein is CASSPDREYAYEQYF.

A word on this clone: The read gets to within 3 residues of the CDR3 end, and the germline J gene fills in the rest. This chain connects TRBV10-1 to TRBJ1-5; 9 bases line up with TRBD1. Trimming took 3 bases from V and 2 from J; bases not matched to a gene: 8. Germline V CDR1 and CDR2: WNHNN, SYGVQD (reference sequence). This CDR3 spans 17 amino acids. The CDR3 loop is CASSDGDRVDGNQPQHF. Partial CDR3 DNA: TGCGCCAGCAGTGATGGGGACAGGGTGGACGGCAATCAGCCC.

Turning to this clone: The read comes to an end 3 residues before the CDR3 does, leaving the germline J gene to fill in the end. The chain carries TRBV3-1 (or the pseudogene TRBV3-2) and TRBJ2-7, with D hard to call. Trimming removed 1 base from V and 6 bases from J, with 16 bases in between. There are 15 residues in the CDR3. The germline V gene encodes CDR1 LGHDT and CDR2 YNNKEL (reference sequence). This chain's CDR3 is CASSQVLPTPIEQYF. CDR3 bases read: TGTGCCAGCAGCCAAGTGCTACCGACTCCCATCGAG.

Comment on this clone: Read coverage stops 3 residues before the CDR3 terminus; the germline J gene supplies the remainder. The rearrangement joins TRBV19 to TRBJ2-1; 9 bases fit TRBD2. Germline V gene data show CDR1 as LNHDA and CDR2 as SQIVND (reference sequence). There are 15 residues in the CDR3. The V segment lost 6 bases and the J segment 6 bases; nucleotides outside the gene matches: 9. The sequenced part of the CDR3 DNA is TGTGCCAGTAGCACGACTAGCGGAAGAACCAATGAG. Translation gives CASSTTSGRTNE. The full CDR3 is CASSTTSGRTNEQFF.

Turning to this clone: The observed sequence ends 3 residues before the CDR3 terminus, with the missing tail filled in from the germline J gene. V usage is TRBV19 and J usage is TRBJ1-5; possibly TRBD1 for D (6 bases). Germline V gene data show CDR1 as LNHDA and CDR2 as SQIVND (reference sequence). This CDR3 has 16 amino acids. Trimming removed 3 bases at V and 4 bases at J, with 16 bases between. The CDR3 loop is CASSIRLGATNQPQHF. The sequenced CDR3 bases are TGTGCCAGTAGTATTCGGTTGGGGGCAACGAATCAGCCC.

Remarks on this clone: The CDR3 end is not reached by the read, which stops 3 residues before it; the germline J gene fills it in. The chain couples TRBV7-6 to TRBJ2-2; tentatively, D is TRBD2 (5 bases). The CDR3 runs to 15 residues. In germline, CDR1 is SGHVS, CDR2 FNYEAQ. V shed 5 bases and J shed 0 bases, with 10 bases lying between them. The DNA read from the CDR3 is TGTGCCAGCAGCCTCCCGGGGACGAACACCGGGGAG. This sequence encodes CASSLPGTNTGE. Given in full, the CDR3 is CASSLPGTNTGELFF.

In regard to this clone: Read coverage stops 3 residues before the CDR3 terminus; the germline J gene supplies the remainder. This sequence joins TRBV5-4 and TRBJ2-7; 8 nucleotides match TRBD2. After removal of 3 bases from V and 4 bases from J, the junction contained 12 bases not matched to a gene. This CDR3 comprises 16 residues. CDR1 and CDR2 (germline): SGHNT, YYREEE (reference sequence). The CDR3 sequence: CASSSPGGQKVYEQYF. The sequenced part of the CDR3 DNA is TGTGCCAGCAGCTCTCCGGGGGGGCAAAAGGTTTACGAG.

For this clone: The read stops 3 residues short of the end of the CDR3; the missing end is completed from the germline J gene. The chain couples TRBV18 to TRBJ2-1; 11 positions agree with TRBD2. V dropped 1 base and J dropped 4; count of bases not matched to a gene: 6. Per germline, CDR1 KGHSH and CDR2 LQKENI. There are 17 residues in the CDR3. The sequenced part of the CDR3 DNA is TGTGCCAGCTCACCACGGACTAGCGGGCCGGGATACAATGAG. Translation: CASSPRTSGPGYNE. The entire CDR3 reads CASSPRTSGPGYNEQFF.

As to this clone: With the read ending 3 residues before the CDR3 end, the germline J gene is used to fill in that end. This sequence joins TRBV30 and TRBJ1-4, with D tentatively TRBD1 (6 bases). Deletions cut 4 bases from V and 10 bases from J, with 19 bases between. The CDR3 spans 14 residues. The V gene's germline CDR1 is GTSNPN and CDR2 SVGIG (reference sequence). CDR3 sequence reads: CAWTKGGGQGKLFF. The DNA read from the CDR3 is TGTGCCTGGACCAAAGGGGGGGGGCAGGGAAAA.

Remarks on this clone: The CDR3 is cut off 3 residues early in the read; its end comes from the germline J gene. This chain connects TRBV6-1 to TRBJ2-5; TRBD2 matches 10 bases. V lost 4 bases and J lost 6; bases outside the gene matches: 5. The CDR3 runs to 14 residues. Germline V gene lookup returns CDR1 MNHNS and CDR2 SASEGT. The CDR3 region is CASSVLAGLKTQYF. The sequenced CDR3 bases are TGTGCCAGCAGTGTACTAGCGGGGTTAAAGACC.

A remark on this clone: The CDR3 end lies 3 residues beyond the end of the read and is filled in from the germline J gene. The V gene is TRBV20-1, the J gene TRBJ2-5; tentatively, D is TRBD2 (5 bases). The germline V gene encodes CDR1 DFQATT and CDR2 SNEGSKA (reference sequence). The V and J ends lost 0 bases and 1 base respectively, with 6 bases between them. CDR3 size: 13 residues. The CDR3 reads CSARELAQETQYF. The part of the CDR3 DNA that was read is TGCAGTGCTAGAGAGCTAGCCCAAGAGACC.

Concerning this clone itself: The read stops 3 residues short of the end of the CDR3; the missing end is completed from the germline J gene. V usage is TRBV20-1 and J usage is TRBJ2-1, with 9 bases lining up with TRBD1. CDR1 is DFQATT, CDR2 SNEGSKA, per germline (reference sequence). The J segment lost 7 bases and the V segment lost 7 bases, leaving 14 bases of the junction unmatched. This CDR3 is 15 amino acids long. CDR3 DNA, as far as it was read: TGCAGTGGTGAAGGGCGGGACAGGGAACGGAATGAG. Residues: CSGEGRDRERNE. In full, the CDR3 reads CSGEGRDRERNEQFF.

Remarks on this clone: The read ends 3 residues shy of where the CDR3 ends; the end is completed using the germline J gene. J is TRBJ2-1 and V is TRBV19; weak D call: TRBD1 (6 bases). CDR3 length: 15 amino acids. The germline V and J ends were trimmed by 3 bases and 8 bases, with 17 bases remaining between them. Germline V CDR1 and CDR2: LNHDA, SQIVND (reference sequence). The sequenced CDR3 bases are TGTGCCAGTAGTATGTGGCCACAGAAGGGGGATGAG. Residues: CASSMWPQKGDE. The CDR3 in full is CASSMWPQKGDEQFF.

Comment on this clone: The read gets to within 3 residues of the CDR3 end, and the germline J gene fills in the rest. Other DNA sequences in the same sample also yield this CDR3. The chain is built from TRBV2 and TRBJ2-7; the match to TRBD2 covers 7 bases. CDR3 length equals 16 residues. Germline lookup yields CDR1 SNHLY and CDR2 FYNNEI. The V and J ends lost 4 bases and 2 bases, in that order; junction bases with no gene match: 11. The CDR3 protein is CASSASVASGTYEQYF. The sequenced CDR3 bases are TGTGCCAGCAGTGCATCCGTTGCTAGCGGAACCTACGAG.

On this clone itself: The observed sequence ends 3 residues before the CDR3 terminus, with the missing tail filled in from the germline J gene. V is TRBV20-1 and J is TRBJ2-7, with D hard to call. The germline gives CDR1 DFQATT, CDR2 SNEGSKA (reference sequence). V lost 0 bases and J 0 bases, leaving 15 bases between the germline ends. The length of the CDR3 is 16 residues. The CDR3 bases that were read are TGCAGTGCTAGAGAACGAATTGACGGGTACTCCTACGAG. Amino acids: CSARERIDGYSYE. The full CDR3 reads CSARERIDGYSYEQYF.

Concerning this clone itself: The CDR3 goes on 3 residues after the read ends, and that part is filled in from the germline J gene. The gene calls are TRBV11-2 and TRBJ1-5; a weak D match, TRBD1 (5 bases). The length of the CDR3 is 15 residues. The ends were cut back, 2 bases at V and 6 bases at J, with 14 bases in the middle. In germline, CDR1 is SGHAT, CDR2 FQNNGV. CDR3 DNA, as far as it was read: TGTGCCAGCAGCTTAAGGGGCACCAACGGTCAGCCC. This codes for CASSLRGTNGQP. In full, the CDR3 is CASSLRGTNGQPQHF.

The CDR3 sequence: CASSIVASSYNEQFF. The DNA read from the CDR3 is TGTGCCAGTAGTATAGTGGCTAGCTCCTACAATGAG. The rearrangement joins TRBV19 to TRBJ2-1; no firm D call. The read falls 3 residues short of the CDR3 end, and the missing part is taken from the germline J gene. The V end was cut by 1 base, the J end by 0 bases, with 7 bases between. This CDR3 is 15 amino acids long. Germline assignment: CDR1 LNHDA and CDR2 SQIVND (reference sequence).